What follows are 29 T cell receptor beta chains derived from one specimen sequenced in a study of identical twins. TCRdb processed the 5' RACE reads anew with MiXCR; each CDR3 protein has one entry. The sample lists about 790,000 distinct CDR3 sequences, about 18% occurring once. The sample also formed part of further work on T cells expressing NK-cell markers.

Specimen: PBMCs. The source is a woman aged 18-29 years in good health.

The chain recombines TRBV3-1 with TRBJ2-1; D could derive from TRBD1 or TRBD2 (5 bases each). CDR3 size: 14 residues. Germline V gene lookup returns CDR1 LGHDT and CDR2 YNNKEL (reference sequence). V was pared by 1 base and J by 2 bases, with 6 bases between. As DNA, the CDR3 is TGTGCCAGCAGCCAAGCGGGGCCCTACAATGAGCAGTTCTTC. This encodes CASSQAGPYNEQFF.

V is TRBV20-1 and J is TRBJ2-7, with TRBD2 identical over 12 bases. Germline-derived CDR1 and CDR2 are DFQATT and SNEGSKA (reference sequence). Trimming removed 0 bases from V and 4 bases from J; junction bases left unmatched: 4. The CDR3 extends over 15 amino acids. The CDR3 reads CSAREGLAGLYEQYF. The CDR3 nucleotides read TGCAGTGCTAGAGAAGGACTAGCGGGGCTTTACGAGCAGTACTTC.

The chain employs TRBV12-3 or TRBV12-4 and TRBJ2-6; no clear D gene. The CDR3 loop spans 13 amino acids. V lost 8 bases and J 2 bases, leaving 7 bases between the germline ends. DNA for the CDR3: TGTGCCAGCGGGTCGGCTGGGGCCAACGTCCTGACTTTC. Its translation is CASGSAGANVLTF.

This sequence joins TRBV20-1 and TRBJ1-2; D call uncertain. CDR3 size: 11 residues. Germline V CDR1 and CDR2: DFQATT, SNEGSKA (reference sequence). Trimming stripped 6 bases from V and 6 bases from J, with 11 bases between. The CDR3 loop is CSATRADGYTF. The CDR3 DNA reads as TGCAGTGCAACGAGGGCAGATGGCTACACCTTC.

The rearrangement links TRBV30 to TRBJ2-7; D might be TRBD1 (5 bases). V was trimmed by 5 bases and J by 3 bases, leaving 11 bases between them. The CDR3 totals 12 residues. CDR1 and CDR2 (germline): GTSNPN, SVGIG (reference sequence). CDR3 loop: CAWGAPRYEQYF. DNA of the CDR3: TGTGCCTGGGGGGCCCCGCGCTACGAGCAGTACTTC.

The chain employs TRBV29-1 and TRBJ2-4; D is possibly TRBD1 (5 bases). V was shortened by 4 bases and J by 7 bases, with 8 bases between the two germline ends. Germline values: CDR1 SQVTM, CDR2 ANQGSEA. The CDR3 sequence is 11 residues long. CDR3 nucleotide sequence: TGCAGCGTTGCTGCAGGGAACATTCAGTACTTC. Amino acid sequence: CSVAAGNIQYF.

This clonotype has a count of ten or more. V gene TRBV2 combines with J gene TRBJ1-5, with unresolved D. The ends were cut back, 6 bases at V and 0 bases at J, with 12 bases in the middle. The CDR3 length is 15 residues. Germline values: CDR1 SNHLY, CDR2 FYNNEI. CDR3 sequence reads: CASRAEGYSNQPQHF. CDR3 bases: TGTGCCAGCAGGGCAGAGGGATATAGCAATCAGCCCCAGCATTTT.

J is TRBJ2-2 and V is TRBV10-3; D gene unclear. Between the trimmed V and J ends, which lost 7 bases and 4 bases, there was a span of 10 bases. CDR3 size: 13 residues. Per germline, CDR1 ENHRY and CDR2 SYGVKD. For the CDR3, the DNA is TGTGCCATCAAAGACGAGCGCACCGGGGAGCTGTTTTTT. Its translation is CAIKDERTGELFF.

J is TRBJ2-2 and V is TRBV20-1; D gene unclear. The CDR3 is made up of 18 amino acids. Trimming cost V 1 base and J 1 base, with 19 bases left between them. From germline, CDR1 is DFQATT and CDR2 SNEGSKA (reference sequence). Here the CDR3 reads CSARVGLGSEQNTGELFF. The DNA of the CDR3 is TGCAGTGCTAGAGTGGGCCTCGGCTCAGAGCAGAACACCGGGGAGCTGTTTTTT.

This clonotype was counted only a few times. This chain uses TRBV12-3 or TRBV12-4 with TRBJ2-3; D ambiguous. Trimming removed 5 bases at V and 2 bases at J, with 11 bases between. The CDR3 loop spans 14 amino acids. This chain's CDR3 is CASSPPPVTDTQYF. CDR3 in DNA: TGTGCCAGCAGTCCACCCCCCGTCACAGATACGCAGTATTTT.

V is TRBV6-2 or TRBV6-3 and J is TRBJ1-1, with D unresolved. CDR1 and CDR2 (germline): MNHEY, SVGEGT. The CDR3 loop spans 14 amino acids. The germline V and J ends were trimmed by 5 bases and 1 base, with 11 bases remaining between them. The CDR3 DNA reads as TGTGCCAGCAGTCCCCGGGTCCGGAACACTGAAGCTTTCTTT. This translates into CASSPRVRNTEAFF.

The rearrangement joins TRBV10-2 to TRBJ2-5; possibly TRBD2 for D (6 bases). The germline V gene encodes CDR1 WSHSY and CDR2 SAAADI. This CDR3 is built from 12 residues. V was clipped by 9 bases and J by 0 bases, with 8 bases between them. CDR3 region: CASAGNQETQYF. DNA of the CDR3: TGCGCCAGTGCGGGGAACCAAGAGACCCAGTACTTC.

This clonotype was observed many times. CDR3 sequence reads: CASSLDHSNQPQHF. The CDR3 DNA reads TGTGCCAGCAGTTTAGACCACAGCAATCAGCCCCAGCATTTT. The chain joins TRBV12-3 or TRBV12-4 to TRBJ1-5; no clear D gene. The CDR3 sequence is 14 residues long. Trimming stripped 1 base from V and 1 base from J, with 5 bases between.

This clonotype was detected only a few times. The chain employs TRBV11-3 and TRBJ2-7, with D possibly TRBD1 on 5 matching bases. The CDR3 loop spans 16 amino acids. V lost 5 bases, J lost 1 base, and 18 bases lay in between. Germline V gene data show CDR1 as SGHNT and CDR2 as YENEEA. DNA for the CDR3: TGTGCCAGCAGCGACAGACAGTCAAGCCCTTCCTACGAGCAGTACTTC. It yields the protein CASSDRQSSPSYEQYF.

This chain links TRBV9 with TRBJ1-4; TRBD1 matches at 7 bases. V was pared by 0 bases and J by 7 bases, with 9 bases of the junction left unmatched. There are 16 residues in the CDR3. CDR1 and CDR2 (germline): SGDLS, YYNGEE. The CDR3 protein is CASSVEGGSMSEKLFF. DNA of the CDR3: TGTGCCAGCAGCGTAGAAGGGGGCTCGATGTCTGAAAAACTGTTTTTT. Drawing the rest from reference TRBV9 and TRBJ1-4, the complete variable domain is DSGVTQTPKHLITATGQRVTLRCSPRSGDLSVYWYQQSLDQGLQFLIQYYNGEERAKGNILERFSAQQFPDLHSELNLSSLELGDSALYFCASSVEGGSMSEKLFFGSGTQLSVL.

J is TRBJ2-5 and V is TRBV5-1, with D perhaps TRBD1 or TRBD2 (5 bases each). The V end lost 7 bases, the J end lost 4 bases, and 14 bases lay between the germline ends. The CDR3 totals 13 residues. Germline loops: CDR1 SGHRS, CDR2 YFSETQ. CDR3 bases: TGCGCCAGCTCTGATTCGGGGACAGAGACCCAGTACTTC. This sequence encodes CASSDSGTETQYF. The variable domain in full, with the rest retrieved from reference TRBV5-1 and TRBJ2-5, is KAGVTQTPRYLIKTRGQQVTLSCSPISGHRSVSWYQQTPGQGLQFLFEYFSETQRNKGNFPGRFSGRQFSNSRSEMNVSTLELGDSALYLCASSDSGTETQYFGPGTRLLVL.

This clonotype was counted a few times. The V gene is TRBV7-8, the J gene TRBJ2-3; TRBD1 might be the D (7 bases). Deletions cut 1 base from V and 3 bases from J, with 14 bases between. The V gene's germline CDR1 is SGHVS and CDR2 FQNEAQ. The CDR3 spans 16 residues. CDR3 protein: CASSLGTGGSTDTQYF. Written as DNA, the CDR3 is TGTGCCAGCAGCTTAGGGACAGGAGGGTCTACAGATACGCAGTATTTT.

This clonotype was seen more than once but under ten times. The genes are TRBV6-5 and TRBJ2-3; TRBD1 or TRBD2 may be the D gene (5 bases each). CDR1 is MNHEY and CDR2 is SVGAGI in the germline V gene. V was clipped by 5 bases and J by 2 bases, with 17 bases between them. The length of the CDR3 is 16 residues. The CDR3 spells CASSHRPGALTDTQYF. CDR3 in DNA: TGTGCCAGCAGTCATCGACCCGGGGCCCTCACAGATACGCAGTATTTT.

The V gene is TRBV5-1, the J gene TRBJ2-7; the D call may be TRBD1 or TRBD2 (5 bases each). V was cut by 4 bases and J by 6 bases, with 14 bases left in between. Germline lookup yields CDR1 SGHRS and CDR2 YFSETQ. The CDR3 covers 13 residues. In DNA form, the CDR3 reads TGCGCCAGCAGCCCTGGGACCTTGGGCGAGCAGTACTTC. Translation gives CASSPGTLGEQYF.

This clonotype was detected a few times. J is TRBJ1-6 and V is TRBV12-3 or TRBV12-4, with 7 bases aligning to TRBD1. Trimming cost V 6 bases and J 10 bases; bases outside gene matches: 9. The CDR3 totals 14 residues. CDR3 bases: TGTGCCAGCAGGACGGACAGGACTAACTCACCCCTCCACTTT. As protein: CASRTDRTNSPLHF.

The rearrangement uses TRBV6-1 and TRBJ2-7; D may match TRBD1 or TRBD2 (5 bases each). The germline V gene encodes CDR1 MNHNS and CDR2 SASEGT. Between the trimmed V and J ends, which lost 10 bases and 0 bases, there was a span of 13 bases. The CDR3 is 13 residues long. CDR3 sequence reads: CATLGAGSYEQYF. CDR3 coding DNA: TGTGCCACCCTTGGGGCGGGCTCCTACGAGCAGTACTTC.

The chain joins TRBV9 to TRBJ2-4; 7 bases fit TRBD1. This CDR3 spans 14 amino acids. V trimming: 0 bases; J trimming: 7 bases; junction bases outside the gene matches: 4. Looked up from germline, CDR1 is SGDLS and CDR2 is YYNGEE. The CDR3 loop reads CASSVEARGNIQYF. The CDR3 nucleotides are TGTGCCAGCAGCGTAGAGGCCAGGGGGAACATTCAGTACTTC. Together with reference TRBV9 and TRBJ2-4, the CDR3 gives the full variable domain: DSGVTQTPKHLITATGQRVTLRCSPRSGDLSVYWYQQSLDQGLQFLIQYYNGEERAKGNILERFSAQQFPDLHSELNLSSLELGDSALYFCASSVEARGNIQYFGAGTRLSVL.

The V call is TRBV5-1, the J call TRBJ2-7; 7 bases match TRBD1. V lost 0 bases to trimming and J lost 2 bases; unmatched junction nucleotides: 5. The germline gives CDR1 SGHRS, CDR2 YFSETQ. The CDR3 extends over 15 amino acids. The CDR3, as DNA: TGCGCCAGCAGCTTGGAGACAGGGTTCACCTACGAGCAGTACTTC. Protein product: CASSLETGFTYEQYF.

This clonotype was observed a few times. The V call is TRBV15, the J call TRBJ1-1, with a weak D call TRBD1 (6 bases). The germline V gene has CDR1 LNHNV and CDR2 YYDKDF (reference sequence). This CDR3 has 13 amino acids. The V end was cut by 0 bases, the J end by 7 bases, with 9 bases between. The CDR3 DNA is TGTGCCACCAGCAGAGACAGGGGAGATGAAGCTTTCTTT. Its protein product is CATSRDRGDEAFF.

This clonotype was detected a few times. The V and J genes are TRBV5-1 and TRBJ2-2; D uncertain. Germline V lookup: CDR1 SGHRS, CDR2 YFSETQ. V dropped 4 bases and J dropped 1 base, with 8 bases sitting between them. The CDR3 has 14 residues. CDR3 protein: CASSPILNTGELFF. For the CDR3, the DNA is TGCGCCAGCAGCCCAATACTGAACACCGGGGAGCTGTTTTTT.

The J gene is TRBJ1-5, the V gene TRBV7-8, with D possibly matching TRBD1 (6 bases). This CDR3 is 15 amino acids long. Germline lookup yields CDR1 SGHVS and CDR2 FQNEAQ. V was shortened by 6 bases and J by 0 bases, with 12 bases between the two germline ends. CDR3 nucleotide sequence: TGTGCCAGCAGGCCAGGGGTCTATAGCAATCAGCCCCAGCATTTT. This codes for CASRPGVYSNQPQHF.

The chain recombines TRBV6-1 with TRBJ1-1, with D perhaps matching TRBD1 (5 bases). CDR1 MNHNS and CDR2 SASEGT come from the germline V gene. This CDR3 region has 11 residues. V was pared by 5 bases and J by 7 bases, with 8 bases between. The CDR3 bases are TGTGCCAGCAGTACTGGGGGTGAAGCTTTCTTT. This encodes CASSTGGEAFF.

V is TRBV24-1 and J is TRBJ2-3; D ambiguous. This CDR3 has 15 amino acids. Germline V gene lookup returns CDR1 KGHDR and CDR2 SFDVKD. V was trimmed by 7 bases and J by 2 bases, leaving 15 bases between them. CDR3 sequence: CATSPGRMNTDTQYF. CDR3 coding DNA: TGTGCCACCAGCCCAGGACGGATGAACACAGATACGCAGTATTTT.

The chain carries TRBV10-3 and TRBJ2-1, with 11 bases matching TRBD2. Germline CDR1 and CDR2: ENHRY and SYGVKD. The ends lost 3 bases at V and 6 bases at J; junction bases unmatched: 10. The CDR3 contains 17 residues. The CDR3: CAISDFRTSGSVNEQFF. CDR3 DNA: TGTGCCATCAGTGATTTTCGAACTAGCGGGAGTGTCAATGAGCAGTTCTTC.